The present T cell receptor (beta chain) was sequenced within a study of blood T cell repertoires in COVID-19. CDR3 length equals 13 residues. The germline CDR1 and CDR2 sequences are SGHRS and YFSETQ. Trimming left V 2 bases short and J 3 bases short, with 8 bases between. Some clones are missing from TCRdb's copy, which holds only in-frame ones; the method was immunoSEQ multiplex PCR. The sample holds over 250,000 clones, approximately 91% seen once. Those who participated ranged in age from roughly 18 to 89 years and resided in about two dozen US areas. This receptor was obtained from a woman in her twenties or thirties who had recovered from COVID-19. The source material was PBMCs or T cells enriched from blood (not recorded which). The chain couples TRBV5-1 to TRBJ2-5; TRBD2 might be the D (5 bases). The CDR3 DNA reads TGCGCCAGCAGCTTTCCGGGAAAAGAGACCCAGTACTTC. This codes for CASSFPGKETQYF.